These 23 T cell receptor beta chains were sequenced from one sample in a study of T cells after yellow fever vaccination. MiXCR, run by TCRdb on the 5' RACE reads, gives a single entry per CDR3 protein. The table includes about 85,000 distinct CDR3 sequences, about an eighth detected once. Sequenced material: CD8+ T cells not binding an NS4B(214-222) dextramer, sorted from PBMCs, taken 21 days after the first yellow fever vaccination. The source is a man in his late teens or twenties who received the YFV17D yellow fever vaccine.

The CDR3 sequence: CASSLKWRANEKLFF. DNA for the CDR3: TGCGCCAGCAGCTTGAAGTGGAGGGCTAATGAAAAACTGTTTTTT. V and J are TRBV5-1 and TRBJ1-4; D call uncertain. Germline V lookup: CDR1 SGHRS, CDR2 YFSETQ. V was cut by 1 base and J by 3 bases, with 10 bases left in between. The CDR3 loop spans 15 amino acids.

This clonotype came up a few times. This chain links TRBV7-6 with TRBJ2-1, with 10 positions matching TRBD2. Germline V CDR1 and CDR2: SGHVS, FNYEAQ. This CDR3 has 15 residues. The V and J ends lost 5 bases and 6 bases, in that order; junction bases with no gene match: 7. For the CDR3, the DNA is TGTGCCAGCAGCCCTCTAGCGGGGGACGGCAATGAGCAGTTCTTC. Amino acids: CASSPLAGDGNEQFF. The full variable domain, its missing parts supplied by reference TRBV7-6 and TRBJ2-1, is GAGVSQSPRYKVTKRGQDVALRCDPISGHVSLYWYRQALGQGPEFLTYFNYEAQQDKSGLPNDRFSAERPEGSISTLTIQRTEQRDSAMYRCASSPLAGDGNEQFFGPGTRLTVL.

V usage is TRBV2 and J usage is TRBJ2-7, with TRBD2 matching 9 bases. J lost 4 bases, V lost 0 bases, and 4 bases had no gene match. Germline V lookup: CDR1 SNHLY, CDR2 FYNNEI. CDR3 size: 15 residues. As DNA, the CDR3 is TGTGCCAGCAGTGAAGCGTACAGCGGGGGGTACGAGCAGTACTTC. This encodes CASSEAYSGGYEQYF. The full variable domain, with the rest looked up from reference TRBV2 and TRBJ2-7, is EPEVTQTPSHQVTQMGQEVILRCVPISNHLYFYWYRQILGQKVEFLVSFYNNEISEKSEIFDDQFSVERPDGSNFTLKIRSTKLEDSAMYFCASSEAYSGGYEQYFGPGTRLTVT.

The chain is built from TRBV7-2 and TRBJ1-2; D gene ambiguous. The V gene lost 4 bases and the J gene lost 4 bases, with 16 bases spanning the gap. Germline lookup yields CDR1 SGHTA and CDR2 FQGNSA. This CDR3 has 15 residues. CDR3 region: CASSSSLDGGYGYTF. For the CDR3, the DNA is TGTGCCAGCAGCTCCTCGCTGGACGGAGGCTATGGCTACACCTTC.

There are a few counts of this clonotype. The rearrangement joins TRBV3-1 to TRBJ2-3; D is undetermined. The CDR3 is made up of 14 amino acids. The germline V gene has CDR1 LGHDT and CDR2 YNNKEL (reference sequence). The V end lost 4 bases, the J end lost 4 bases, and 12 bases lay between the germline ends. The CDR3, as DNA: TGTGCCAGCAGCCGTGGTTACGATGCAGATACGCAGTATTTT. It is translated as CASSRGYDADTQYF.

This clonotype was counted a few times. The J gene is TRBJ1-5, the V gene TRBV6-5; D possibly corresponds to TRBD1 (5 bases). Trimming cost V 0 bases and J 7 bases, with 16 bases left between them. The germline CDR1 and CDR2 sequences are MNHEY and SVGAGI. This CDR3 contains 16 residues. CDR3 loop: CASSYSKDTFFQPQHF. The CDR3 coding sequence is TGTGCCAGCAGTTACTCGAAGGACACCTTTTTCCAGCCCCAGCATTTT.

CDR3 in DNA: TGCGCCAGCAGCCACGTTCGGACTAGCACCTACGAGCAGTACTTC. Its protein product is CASSHVRTSTYEQYF. The rearrangement uses TRBV4-1 and TRBJ2-7; 8 bases are a match to TRBD2. The V and J ends lost 3 bases and 2 bases, in that order; junction bases with no gene match: 6. The CDR3 covers 15 residues. Germline V gene sequence: CDR1 MGHRA, CDR2 YSYEKL.

A few counts support this clonotype. The V and J genes are TRBV20-1 and TRBJ2-7, with a tentative D call TRBD1 (6 bases). Germline V gene sequence: CDR1 DFQATT, CDR2 SNEGSKA (reference sequence). The germline V and J ends were trimmed by 4 bases and 0 bases, with 10 bases remaining between them. This CDR3 spans 13 amino acids. The CDR3 nucleotides are TGCAGTGCTAAAACAGGGAGCTCCTACGAGCAGTACGTC. It is translated as CSAKTGSSYEQYV.

V and J are TRBV4-1 and TRBJ1-5; the D gene is possibly TRBD1 (5 bases). Germline V gene sequence: CDR1 MGHRA, CDR2 YSYEKL. The CDR3 contains 15 residues. Trimming shortened V by 0 bases and J by 6 bases, and 12 bases separated the two germline ends. The CDR3 coding sequence is TGCGCCAGCAGCCAAGATCAGGGCTCCGGTCAGCCCCAGCATTTT. It codes for CASSQDQGSGQPQHF.

This clonotype was detected a few times. The rearrangement joins TRBV6-1 to TRBJ2-7, with 7 nucleotides matching TRBD1. CDR1 MNHNS and CDR2 SASEGT come from the germline V gene. The CDR3 has 14 amino acids. V trimming: 6 bases; J trimming: 6 bases; junction bases outside the gene matches: 11. CDR3 nucleotides: TGTGCCAGCAGCTCGACCGGGACAGCTGTCGAGCAGTACTTC. Translation gives CASSSTGTAVEQYF.

This chain uses TRBV29-1 with TRBJ2-7; D gene unclear. Germline V gene lookup returns CDR1 SQVTM and CDR2 ANQGSEA. V was clipped by 4 bases and J by 4 bases, with 14 bases between them. The CDR3 sequence is 13 residues long. The CDR3 nucleotides are TGCAGCGTTGGGGCGCTGGGGTTATACGAGCAGTACTTC. It encodes CSVGALGLYEQYF.

This clonotype was seen ten or more times. This chain uses TRBV24-1 with TRBJ2-1; D not certain. The V end was cut by 5 bases, the J end by 4 bases, with 8 bases between. Germline V gene lookup returns CDR1 KGHDR and CDR2 SFDVKD. The CDR3 has 13 residues. The CDR3 DNA is TGTGCCACCAGTGTTGGACCATACAATGAGCAGTTCTTC. It is translated as CATSVGPYNEQFF.

This clonotype has a handful of counts. The V gene is TRBV15, the J gene TRBJ1-6, with D unclear. The CDR3 is 15 amino acids. V was pared by 8 bases and J by 0 bases, with 11 bases between. Germline V gene data show CDR1 as LNHNV and CDR2 as YYDKDF (reference sequence). CDR3 coding DNA: TGTGCCACCCAAGCCTTGAGCTCCTATAATTCACCCCTCCACTTT. Translating gives CATQALSSYNSPLHF. The full variable domain, rest sourced from reference TRBV15 and TRBJ1-6, is DAMVIQNPRYQVTQFGKPVTLSCSQTLNHNVMYWYQQKSSQAPKLLFHYYDKDFNNEADTPDNFQSRRPNTSFCFLDIRSPGLGDTAMYLCATQALSSYNSPLHFGNGTRLTVT.

This clonotype was seen a handful of times. The genes are TRBV7-9 and TRBJ2-7, with D perhaps TRBD1 (5 bases). CDR3 length equals 16 residues. V was pared by 5 bases and J by 2 bases, with 19 bases between. Germline V gene lookup returns CDR1 SEHNR and CDR2 FQNEAQ (reference sequence). CDR3 coding DNA: TGTGCCAGCAGCCCAATTCTGGCAGGGAAAACCTACGAGCAGTACTTC. This sequence encodes CASSPILAGKTYEQYF.

The chain links TRBV9 to TRBJ1-1, with D possibly TRBD1 on 5 matching bases. Germline loops: CDR1 SGDLS, CDR2 YYNGEE. This CDR3 region has 12 residues. V was shortened by 3 bases and J by 8 bases, with 11 bases between the two germline ends. The CDR3 protein is CASSAGTDEAFF. CDR3 sequence (DNA): TGTGCCAGCAGCGCGGGGACGGACGAAGCTTTCTTT.

This clonotype has more than one count but fewer than ten. J is TRBJ1-6 and V is TRBV5-1; D unclear. This CDR3 contains 14 residues. Deletions cut 4 bases from V and 0 bases from J, with 5 bases between. Germline V lookup: CDR1 SGHRS, CDR2 YFSETQ. The CDR3 protein is CASSTSSYNSPLHF. The CDR3 DNA follows: TGCGCCAGCAGCACCAGCTCCTATAATTCACCCCTCCACTTT.

The chain recombines TRBV6-1 with TRBJ2-1; TRBD1 matches at 8 bases. Losses at the gene ends were 10 bases for V and 6 bases for J; bases not matched to a gene: 5. The CDR3 extends over 12 amino acids. CDR1 MNHNS and CDR2 SASEGT come from the germline V gene. The CDR3 sequence: CATRTGPNEQFF. The CDR3, as DNA: TGTGCCACCCGGACAGGGCCCAATGAGCAGTTCTTC.

This clonotype was seen a few times. One junction end disagrees with the germline gene, perhaps due to a read error. The V call is TRBV4-1, the J call TRBJ1-2; TRBD1 agrees at 10 bases. There are 15 residues in the CDR3. CDR1 and CDR2 from the germline V gene are MGHRA and YSYEKL. The CDR3 loop is CASSEETGGSYGYTF. The DNA of the CDR3 is TGCGCCAGCAGCGAAGAGACAGGGGGCAGCTATGGCTACACCTTC.

This chain connects TRBV7-6 to TRBJ2-2; D unresolved. Trimming took 1 base from V and 3 from J, leaving 6 bases between them. The CDR3 sequence is 14 residues long. Germline V gene data show CDR1 as SGHVS and CDR2 as FNYEAQ. The CDR3: CASSLVADTGELFF. CDR3 bases: TGTGCCAGCAGCTTAGTGGCAGACACCGGGGAGCTGTTTTTT.

This sequence joins TRBV6-2 or TRBV6-3 and TRBJ1-1; TRBD1 is a possible D gene (6 bases). Trimming stripped 5 bases from V and 3 bases from J, with 10 bases between. This CDR3 is 13 amino acids long. The germline CDR1 and CDR2 sequences are MNHEY and SVGEGT. The CDR3 spells CASSTGSDTEAFF. The CDR3 bases are TGTGCCAGCAGTACAGGGTCGGACACTGAAGCTTTCTTT.

By share, this clonotype counts as medium-sized. The chain employs TRBV7-6 and TRBJ1-1; maybe TRBD1 (5 bases). This CDR3 has 15 amino acids. V lost 5 bases to trimming and J lost 1 base, with 14 bases between them. The germline V gene has CDR1 SGHVS and CDR2 FNYEAQ. DNA of the CDR3: TGTGCCAGCAGCCTACCCCCGACAGCGAACACTGAAGCTTTCTTT. This encodes CASSLPPTANTEAFF.

CDR3 nucleotide sequence: TGTGCCAGCAGCTTAAGGCGGGGATTAGCGGGGGGTACAGATACGCAGTATTTT. Translation: CASSLRRGLAGGTDTQYF. V and J are TRBV7-3 and TRBJ2-3; 10 nucleotides match TRBD2. CDR3 size: 18 residues. From germline, CDR1 is SGHTA and CDR2 FQGTGA. The ends lost 1 base at V and 3 bases at J; junction bases unmatched: 10.

By proportion, this clonotype is medium-sized. The chain couples TRBV9 to TRBJ1-1; 7 bases are a match to TRBD1. Per the germline V gene, CDR1 is SGDLS and CDR2 is YYNGEE. The CDR3 is 15 residues long. With V trimmed by 4 bases and J by 2 bases, 8 bases remained unmatched. This CDR3 reads CASSPRDRLNTEAFF. In DNA form, the CDR3 reads TGTGCCAGCAGCCCCCGGGACAGACTAAACACTGAAGCTTTCTTT. Supplemented by reference TRBV9 and TRBJ1-1, the full variable domain reads DSGVTQTPKHLITATGQRVTLRCSPRSGDLSVYWYQQSLDQGLQFLIQYYNGEERAKGNILERFSAQQFPDLHSELNLSSLELGDSALYFCASSPRDRLNTEAFFGQGTRLTVV.